This is a list of T cell receptor beta chains from one sample in a study of monozygotic twins with inflammatory bowel disease. For each CDR3 protein, TCRdb gives one entry from its re-call of the 5' RACE reads, without DNA. The sample has about 43,000 distinct CDR3 sequences. Sequencing used blood. Receptor source: a human donor with ulcerative colitis or Crohn's disease, or a healthy co-twin of an affected twin (not recorded which). The CDR3 runs from the conserved cysteine through the conserved F or W. Each record gives: J gene, clone size, V gene, CDR3 protein. Only part of the rows carry a size: once, few, many, or a class if the clone is expanded.

j_call: TRBJ2-7; clone_size: .; v_call: TRBV5-1; cdr3_aa: CASSLESGPPYEQYF
j_call: TRBJ2-1; clone_size: .; v_call: TRBV10-3; cdr3_aa: CAISLGQGAIDEQFF
j_call: TRBJ2-5; clone_size: .; v_call: TRBV5-6; cdr3_aa: CASSSSYQETQYF
j_call: TRBJ1-1; clone_size: .; v_call: TRBV11-2; cdr3_aa: CASSLGYGRYTEAFF
j_call: TRBJ2-6; clone_size: .; v_call: TRBV28; cdr3_aa: CASSLTSGKAGANVLTF
j_call: TRBJ1-2; clone_size: medium-sized; v_call: TRBV20-1; cdr3_aa: CSARDTGTGFYGYTF
j_call: TRBJ2-1; clone_size: .; v_call: TRBV12-3/TRBV12-4; cdr3_aa: CASQSLSATNEQFF
j_call: TRBJ1-1; clone_size: .; v_call: TRBV12-3/TRBV12-4; cdr3_aa: CASSLGPRNTEAFF
j_call: TRBJ2-3; clone_size: .; v_call: TRBV6-1; cdr3_aa: CASKVGPASDTQYF
j_call: TRBJ2-3; clone_size: .; v_call: TRBV20-1; cdr3_aa: CSARETGGLDTQYF
j_call: TRBJ2-1; clone_size: .; v_call: TRBV12-3/TRBV12-4; cdr3_aa: CASSLGGLAGQEQFF
j_call: TRBJ2-5; clone_size: .; v_call: TRBV19; cdr3_aa: CASSKDRGETQYF
j_call: TRBJ2-4; clone_size: .; v_call: TRBV7-2; cdr3_aa: CASSPEGSPHHF
j_call: TRBJ2-1; clone_size: .; v_call: TRBV5-4; cdr3_aa: CASSLGRGGAYNEQFF
j_call: TRBJ2-7; clone_size: .; v_call: TRBV12-3/TRBV12-4; cdr3_aa: CASSSTTSGVQYF
j_call: TRBJ1-5; clone_size: .; v_call: TRBV10-3; cdr3_aa: CAISESGSAQNQPQHF
j_call: TRBJ2-5; clone_size: .; v_call: TRBV5-1; cdr3_aa: CASSVGVQKGETQYF
j_call: TRBJ2-1; clone_size: .; v_call: TRBV7-9; cdr3_aa: CASSLASSSYNEQFF
j_call: TRBJ1-5; clone_size: .; v_call: TRBV5-5; cdr3_aa: CASSLVAYSDQPQHF
j_call: TRBJ2-1; clone_size: .; v_call: TRBV28; cdr3_aa: CASSFLARNEQFF
j_call: TRBJ1-1; clone_size: .; v_call: TRBV20-1; cdr3_aa: CITSGGIAEAFF
j_call: TRBJ2-3; clone_size: .; v_call: TRBV7-2; cdr3_aa: CASSLGSQGTDTQYF
j_call: TRBJ2-7; clone_size: .; v_call: TRBV27; cdr3_aa: CASSLSSPSPSVSSYEQYF
j_call: TRBJ1-1; clone_size: .; v_call: TRBV30; cdr3_aa: CAWSKLEGGSTEAFF
j_call: TRBJ2-5; clone_size: .; v_call: TRBV20-1; cdr3_aa: CSARDQGLQETQYF
j_call: TRBJ1-1; clone_size: .; v_call: TRBV2; cdr3_aa: CASRPDRATEAFF
j_call: TRBJ2-7; clone_size: .; v_call: TRBV20-1; cdr3_aa: CSAHRSGVAYEQYF
j_call: TRBJ2-7; clone_size: .; v_call: TRBV6-5; cdr3_aa: CASNHIVSTPEQYF
j_call: TRBJ2-7; clone_size: .; v_call: TRBV11-2; cdr3_aa: CASSPIARASSYEQYF
j_call: TRBJ2-3; clone_size: .; v_call: TRBV12-3/TRBV12-4; cdr3_aa: CASSLGLAGRTDTQYF
j_call: TRBJ2-4; clone_size: .; v_call: TRBV6-1; cdr3_aa: CASSEMVSSAKNIQYF
j_call: TRBJ2-1; clone_size: .; v_call: TRBV30; cdr3_aa: CAWGPGTGFFHEQFF
j_call: TRBJ1-1; clone_size: .; v_call: TRBV6-5; cdr3_aa: CASSNYGEMNTEAFF
j_call: TRBJ1-2; clone_size: .; v_call: TRBV6-4; cdr3_aa: CASRQQGLGAYGYTF
j_call: TRBJ2-1; clone_size: .; v_call: TRBV12-3/TRBV12-4; cdr3_aa: CASSRASGSPGQFF
j_call: TRBJ2-3; clone_size: .; v_call: TRBV7-8; cdr3_aa: CASSLGAGTGGFF
j_call: TRBJ1-1; clone_size: .; v_call: TRBV6-6; cdr3_aa: CASSRPSENTEAFF
j_call: TRBJ2-3; clone_size: .; v_call: TRBV14; cdr3_aa: CASSQRSGVILSGDTQYF
j_call: TRBJ2-3; clone_size: .; v_call: TRBV28; cdr3_aa: CASSLTGTSGGRTQYF
j_call: TRBJ2-3; clone_size: .; v_call: TRBV10-1; cdr3_aa: CASSEPGATDTQYF
j_call: TRBJ1-4; clone_size: .; v_call: TRBV7-2; cdr3_aa: CASSSQGQRDEKLFF
j_call: TRBJ1-1; clone_size: .; v_call: TRBV6-5; cdr3_aa: CASSYSQHSQAFF
j_call: TRBJ2-2; clone_size: .; v_call: TRBV7-8; cdr3_aa: CASTLPGRAGELFF
j_call: TRBJ2-2; clone_size: .; v_call: TRBV7-6; cdr3_aa: CASSLVATGELFF
j_call: TRBJ1-6; clone_size: .; v_call: TRBV6-4; cdr3_aa: CASGRSSPLHF
j_call: TRBJ1-1; clone_size: .; v_call: TRBV5-1; cdr3_aa: CASSFLGGGAGSTEAFF
j_call: TRBJ1-4; clone_size: .; v_call: TRBV28; cdr3_aa: CASSVSGQGDEKLFF
j_call: TRBJ2-4; clone_size: .; v_call: TRBV20-1; cdr3_aa: CSAEGDSAKNIQYF
j_call: TRBJ2-4; clone_size: .; v_call: TRBV4-1; cdr3_aa: CASSQGSAGSYAAKNMQYF
j_call: TRBJ1-5; clone_size: .; v_call: TRBV4-1; cdr3_aa: CASSQDPPGGSNQPQHF
j_call: TRBJ2-3; clone_size: .; v_call: TRBV27; cdr3_aa: CASILFQLGELSTDTQYF
j_call: TRBJ1-1; clone_size: .; v_call: TRBV4-3; cdr3_aa: CASSQDSGRGMNTEAFF
j_call: TRBJ2-1; clone_size: .; v_call: TRBV5-1; cdr3_aa: CASSLARQSRSNEQFF
j_call: TRBJ2-7; clone_size: .; v_call: TRBV11-2; cdr3_aa: CASSLGDYADRNYEQYF
j_call: TRBJ2-2; clone_size: .; v_call: TRBV7-2; cdr3_aa: CASSITGELFF
j_call: TRBJ2-1; clone_size: .; v_call: TRBV28; cdr3_aa: CASSPTLTGRNEQFF
j_call: TRBJ2-5; clone_size: .; v_call: TRBV3-1; cdr3_aa: CASSQGAGGGTQYF
j_call: TRBJ2-7; clone_size: .; v_call: TRBV10-3; cdr3_aa: CAINRDTSYEQYF
j_call: TRBJ2-4; clone_size: .; v_call: TRBV5-1; cdr3_aa: CASWGQSKNIQYF